This TCR beta chain was recorded in a study of control samples from healthy donors and cancer patients. The CDR3 is made up of 17 amino acids. The germline V gene encodes CDR1 SEHNR and CDR2 FQNEAQ (reference sequence). Trimming shortened V by 1 base and J by 0 bases, and 12 bases separated the two germline ends. TCRdb's table, derived via immunoSEQ multiplex PCR, lists solely in-frame clones and lacks some. The sample consists of some 130,000 clones, approximately 90% of them appearing once. This sequence joins TRBV7-9 and TRBJ2-2; maybe TRBD2 (5 bases). This receptor was identified in a man between 18 and 35 years old in good health. Sequenced input: blood. The CDR3 region has the DNA TGTGCCAGCAGCTTAGGGGGAGACTACGCGAACACCGGGGAGCTGTTTTTT. Its protein is CASSLGGDYANTGELFF.